The rows below give T cell receptor beta chains drawn from one sample of a study of monozygotic twins with inflammatory bowel disease. Each CDR3 protein gets one entry in TCRdb, which reprocessed the 5' RACE reads and gives no DNA. The clone table shows around 210,000 distinct CDR3 sequences, with the ten largest holding 7.5% to 9.5%. The material sequenced was blood. These receptors all come from a human donor with ulcerative colitis or Crohn's disease, or a healthy co-twin of an affected twin (not recorded which). Both conserved end residues are part of each CDR3. Each record gives: J gene, V gene, CDR3 protein.

TRBJ2-5 TRBV7-2 CALRQGDQTQYF
TRBJ2-7 TRBV7-8 CASSFGTAVAYEQYF
TRBJ1-1 TRBV12-3/TRBV12-4 CASSPPGQGANTEAFF
TRBJ2-7 TRBV7-9 CASSLTLGEQYF
TRBJ2-7 TRBV30 CAWSPGHEQYF
TRBJ2-5 TRBV7-9 CASTVLGGSETQYF
TRBJ2-2 TRBV6-5 CASSYGRATKDGELFF
TRBJ2-7 TRBV5-1 CASSSVIVAGREQYF
TRBJ1-1 TRBV30 CAWSRTALNTEAFF
TRBJ2-1 TRBV29-1 CSGLPGQTYNEQFF
TRBJ2-1 TRBV27 CASSLLAGSHNEQFF
TRBJ2-2 TRBV5-1 CASSPPVNTGELFF
TRBJ2-3 TRBV6-1 CASSRLKDTQYF
TRBJ2-7 TRBV28 CASSLSDAVQYF
TRBJ2-1 TRBV9 CASSDLGRGDNEQFF
TRBJ2-1 TRBV29-1 CSVITITTNEQFF
TRBJ1-2 TRBV7-2 CASSFTGTGKGGYTF
TRBJ2-1 TRBV20-1 CSARTPTYNEQFF
TRBJ2-3 TRBV27 CASSLTRDTQYF
TRBJ2-7 TRBV12-3/TRBV12-4 CASSLGGLAGYEQYF
TRBJ2-1 TRBV7-9 CAHRESSYNEQFF
TRBJ2-1 TRBV9 CASSAQTSGRVSEQFF
TRBJ2-7 TRBV7-6 CASSLLGQTPSYEQYF
TRBJ1-2 TRBV10-3 CAISEETGFGYTF
TRBJ2-1 TRBV20-1 CSAKNWDRGMNEQFF
TRBJ2-1 TRBV2 CASSEQDNEQFF
TRBJ2-7 TRBV20-1 CSARWLAGDFYEQYF
TRBJ2-3 TRBV2 CASSPPEDRAADTQYF
TRBJ2-7 TRBV4-3 CASSQDSGYPYEQYF
TRBJ1-2 TRBV12-3/TRBV12-4 CASSLNVVTYGYTF
TRBJ1-1 TRBV29-1 CSVGVAGMNTEAFF
TRBJ1-3 TRBV20-1 CSGSEGGNTIYF
TRBJ2-1 TRBV29-1 CSVEDLGAAGVYNEQFF
TRBJ2-1 TRBV27 CASSIAGVSYNEQFF
TRBJ2-1 TRBV6-8 CASSLRGRIAGGPKGDNEQFF
TRBJ1-4 TRBV28 CASTPSGSTNEKLFF
TRBJ1-1 TRBV6-5 CASSYAGQGRNTEAFF
TRBJ2-7 TRBV6-5 CASRDSDRPLYEQYF
TRBJ2-5 TRBV6-5 CASSYTYRDRHQETQYF
TRBJ1-6 TRBV6-1 CASTDSQPNSPLHF
TRBJ2-1 TRBV20-1 CSARQKNEQFF
TRBJ1-1 TRBV5-6 CASSYQQVSEAFF
TRBJ2-3 TRBV27 CASSPAGTVFGAQYF
TRBJ2-5 TRBV2 CASSGGLRQETQYF
TRBJ1-2 TRBV6-1 CASRPTGTGGGGYTF
TRBJ2-5 TRBV5-1 CASSLGAQGKETQYF
TRBJ1-1 TRBV5-1 CASSLGRVSNTEAFF
TRBJ2-5 TRBV10-3 CAIKAGGVDTQYF
TRBJ1-1 TRBV7-2 CASSPMAEGTEAFF
TRBJ1-1 TRBV18 CASSPMGTEAFF
TRBJ1-5 TRBV11-2 CASSLGLGNQPQHF
TRBJ2-2 TRBV4-1 CASSQDLERTNTGELFF
TRBJ1-6 TRBV20-1 CIARPGDYNSPLHF
TRBJ2-6 TRBV18 CASSPQRSGANVLTF
TRBJ1-3 TRBV11-2 CASSSDSGGNTIYF
TRBJ2-7 TRBV4-2 CASSPGQAGEQYF
TRBJ2-1 TRBV30 CAWSRLAGAGEQFF